The 27 T cell receptor beta chains listed next were all sequenced from one sample in a study of vaccination and CD4 T cells after COVID-19. The antigens for these receptors are not known. Treatment: approximately nine-day PBMC culture with coronavirus spike peptide pools or control peptides (ViraFEST assay). Cultured CD4+ T-cell DNA underwent Oncomine TCR Beta short-read sequencing. TCRdb independently ran MiXCR on the PCR reads; one entry per CDR3 protein. The table lists roughly 14,000 distinct CDR3 sequences, roughly 50% of them singletons, with 25% to 30% in the top ten. Sequencing used cultured CD4+ T cells from blood, obtained after SARS-CoV-2 vaccination. Receptor source: a human donor with COVID-19.

This clonotype was seen a handful of times. V usage is TRBV11-3 and J usage is TRBJ2-5; 7 bases are a match to TRBD2. The V and J ends lost 2 bases and 5 bases, in that order; junction bases with no gene match: 14. The length of the CDR3 is 17 residues. Germline V lookup: CDR1 SGHNT, CDR2 YENEEA. The CDR3 nucleotides read TGTGCCAGCAGCTTAAGGGGCGCGGGACTAAATATGGAGACCCAGTACTTC. This sequence encodes CASSLRGAGLNMETQYF.

This clonotype was seen a handful of times. This chain connects TRBV24-1 to TRBJ2-3; D is uncertain. The V and J ends lost 10 bases and 2 bases respectively, with 12 bases between them. Germline V gene sequence: CDR1 KGHDR, CDR2 SFDVKD. The CDR3 extends over 13 amino acids. In nucleotides, the CDR3 is TGTGCCACTCAGGAAACCCCCACAGATACGCAGTATTTT. This gives the protein CATQETPTDTQYF.

The chain uses TRBV24-1 and TRBJ2-3; D might be TRBD1 (6 bases). The CDR3 contains 16 residues. V was clipped by 2 bases and J by 1 base, with 12 bases between them. CDR1 is KGHDR and CDR2 is SFDVKD in the germline V gene. Written as DNA, the CDR3 is TGTGCCACCAGTGATTCAGGGGAGAGGGGCACAGATACGCAGTATTTT. Its translation: CATSDSGERGTDTQYF.

This clonotype appeared once. The chain has TRBV10-3 and TRBJ2-6, with 15 bases that match TRBD2. The V and J ends lost 7 bases and 2 bases, in that order; junction bases with no gene match: 6. CDR1 ENHRY and CDR2 SYGVKD come from the germline V gene. The length of the CDR3 is 18 residues. The CDR3 bases are TGTGCCATCACCGGACTAGCGGGGGGGCCTACTGGGGCCAACGTCCTGACTTTC. Its translation: CAITGLAGGPTGANVLTF.

DNA for the CDR3: TGTGCCAGCGTCCCCGGCGGACTCTTGGCTAACTATGGCTACACCTTC. Translated: CASVPGGLLANYGYTF. The chain recombines TRBV19 with TRBJ1-2; no clear D gene. The CDR3 sequence is 16 residues long. Trimming pared 9 bases from V and 0 bases from J, leaving 20 bases between. CDR1 LNHDA and CDR2 SQIVND come from the germline V gene (reference sequence).

The rearrangement links TRBV2 to TRBJ2-7; maybe TRBD2 (6 bases). There are 13 residues in the CDR3. V lost 8 bases and J 4 bases, leaving 15 bases between the germline ends. Looked up from germline, CDR1 is SNHLY and CDR2 is FYNNEI. Here the CDR3 reads CASGGVFEYEQYF. The DNA for the CDR3 is TGTGCCAGCGGCGGGGTGTTTGAATACGAGCAGTACTTC.

J is TRBJ1-5 and V is TRBV6-2 or TRBV6-3; D is uncertain. Looked up from germline, CDR1 is MNHEY and CDR2 is SVGEGT. CDR3 length: 15 amino acids. Trimming removed 6 bases at V and 0 bases at J, with 12 bases between. The CDR3 DNA sequence: TGTGCCAGCAGGAACGGGGTTGTTAGCAATCAGCCCCAGCATTTT. This codes for CASRNGVVSNQPQHF.

This chain links TRBV7-9 with TRBJ2-5; D call uncertain. V was shortened by 5 bases and J by 5 bases, with 15 bases between the two germline ends. There are 14 residues in the CDR3. Germline CDR1 SEHNR, CDR2 FQNEAQ (reference sequence). CDR3 region: CASSLESFVETQYF. The DNA of the CDR3 is TGTGCCAGCAGCCTGGAGAGTTTTGTGGAGACCCAGTACTTC.

A single count supports this clonotype. The chain couples TRBV19 to TRBJ2-7; D possibly corresponds to TRBD1 (6 bases). V lost 4 bases, J lost 1 base, and 11 bases lay in between. The V gene's germline CDR1 is LNHDA and CDR2 SQIVND (reference sequence). CDR3 size: 14 residues. The CDR3 sequence is CASSRTVRSYEQYF. CDR3 sequence (DNA): TGTGCCAGTAGTAGGACAGTTAGATCCTACGAGCAGTACTTC.

The chain joins TRBV6-1 to TRBJ2-2; 9 bases are a match to TRBD1. J was trimmed by 6 bases and V by 4 bases; bases with no gene match: 9. This CDR3 is built from 16 residues. Germline V gives CDR1 MNHNS, CDR2 SASEGT. CDR3 in amino acids: CASSALPGQGPGELFF. The CDR3 DNA is TGTGCCAGCAGTGCACTACCGGGACAGGGCCCCGGGGAGCTGTTTTTT.

The gene calls are TRBV5-4 and TRBJ2-1, with D perhaps matching TRBD2 (7 bases). The length of the CDR3 is 14 residues. The germline V gene encodes CDR1 SGHNT and CDR2 YYREEE (reference sequence). V was trimmed by 3 bases and J by 8 bases, leaving 15 bases between them. In nucleotides, the CDR3 is TGTGCCAGCAGCTCCCGTGGGGGGGCACATGAGCAGTTCTTC. Its translation is CASSSRGGAHEQFF. The full variable domain, rest sourced from reference TRBV5-4 and TRBJ2-1, is ETGVTQSPTHLIKTRGQQVTLRCSSQSGHNTVSWYQQALGQGPQFIFQYYREEENGRGNFPPRFSGLQFPNYSSELNVNALELDDSALYLCASSSRGGAHEQFFGPGTRLTVL.

This chain connects TRBV18 to TRBJ1-1; D is undetermined. CDR1 and CDR2 (germline): KGHSH, LQKENI. This CDR3 is built from 13 residues. The V and J ends lost 11 bases and 0 bases respectively, with 13 bases between them. CDR3 in amino acids: CASRPGVNTEAFF. DNA of the CDR3: TGTGCCTCACGACCTGGGGTGAACACTGAAGCTTTCTTT.

The gene calls are TRBV29-1 and TRBJ2-2; D uncertain. Germline-derived CDR1 and CDR2 are SQVTM and ANQGSEA. The CDR3 sequence is 11 residues long. Trimming shortened V by 6 bases and J by 6 bases, and 8 bases separated the two germline ends. This CDR3 is CSVQDPGELFF. CDR3 DNA: TGCAGCGTCCAGGACCCCGGGGAGCTGTTTTTT.

V gene TRBV10-1 combines with J gene TRBJ2-2, with D uncertain. V shed 6 bases and J shed 0 bases, with 8 bases lying between them. The CDR3 loop spans 14 amino acids. In germline, CDR1 is WNHNN, CDR2 SYGVQD (reference sequence). This CDR3 is CASSPTANTGELFF. The CDR3 region has the DNA TGCGCCAGCAGCCCGACTGCGAACACCGGGGAGCTGTTTTTT.

The rearrangement links TRBV7-3 to TRBJ1-1; a possible D gene is TRBD1 (5 bases). Germline CDR1 reads SGHTA; CDR2 reads FQGTGA. The CDR3 contains 13 residues. Trimming shortened V by 5 bases and J by 8 bases, and 15 bases separated the two germline ends. CDR3 sequence: CASSPGTAHEAFF. Written as DNA, the CDR3 is TGTGCCAGCAGCCCCGGGACGGCGCACGAAGCTTTCTTT.

The rearrangement links TRBV5-4 to TRBJ2-3, with D possibly being TRBD1 or TRBD2 (5 bases each). The germline gives CDR1 SGHNT, CDR2 YYREEE (reference sequence). This CDR3 has 15 residues. V was pared by 5 bases and J by 10 bases, with 23 bases between. The CDR3 bases are TGTGCCAGCAGGAACTCCGGGGCCGGCACTCATCCGCAGTATTTT. Translation: CASRNSGAGTHPQYF.

This chain uses TRBV7-2 with TRBJ1-4, with TRBD1 as a possible D gene (5 bases). CDR1 and CDR2 from the germline V gene are SGHTA and FQGNSA. CDR3 length: 15 amino acids. Trimming removed 1 base from V and 8 bases from J, with 14 bases in between. CDR3 sequence: CASSLVLGTGEKLFF. The CDR3 coding sequence is TGTGCCAGCAGCTTAGTACTGGGGACGGGCGAAAAACTGTTTTTT.

The chain employs TRBV30 and TRBJ2-4; 8 positions match TRBD2. V shed 0 bases, J shed 5 bases, and the junction held 3 bases outside the gene matches. Germline CDR1 is GTSNPN and CDR2 is SVGIG (reference sequence). The length of the CDR3 is 14 residues. The CDR3 region is CAWSVSGGQNIQYF. CDR3 DNA: TGTGCCTGGAGTGTATCGGGGGGGCAAAACATTCAGTACTTC. Full variable domain (remainder filled in from reference TRBV30 and TRBJ2-4): SQTIHQWPATLVQPVGSPLSLECTVEGTSNPNLYWYRQAAGRGLQLLFYSVGIGQISSEVPQNLSASRPQDRQFILSSKKLLLSDSGFYLCAWSVSGGQNIQYFGAGTRLSVL.

This chain uses TRBV6-1 with TRBJ1-2; D possibly corresponds to TRBD1 (5 bases). The V gene lost 8 bases and the J gene lost 2 bases, with 9 bases spanning the gap. Germline CDR1 MNHNS, CDR2 SASEGT. This CDR3 contains 12 residues. CDR3 sequence reads: CASRGVNYGYTF. CDR3 DNA: TGTGCCAGCCGGGGGGTAAACTATGGCTACACCTTC.

The chain couples TRBV7-2 to TRBJ2-7, with D perhaps matching TRBD1 (5 bases). This CDR3 comprises 13 residues. Trimming took 1 base from V and 4 from J, leaving 8 bases between them. Germline V CDR1 and CDR2: SGHTA, FQGNSA. The CDR3 DNA reads TGTGCCAGCAGCTTAGTTCCAGGGTACGAGCAGTACTTC. Translating it yields CASSLVPGYEQYF.

The chain employs TRBV29-1 and TRBJ2-3, with 9 bases lining up with TRBD1. The junction had 8 bases not matched to a gene; V was cut back by 6 bases and J by 1 base. Germline V gene lookup returns CDR1 SQVTM and CDR2 ANQGSEA. The CDR3 contains 15 residues. CDR3 bases: TGCAGCGTCCTACAACAGGGGGCAGGCACAGATACGCAGTATTTT. Its protein is CSVLQQGAGTDTQYF.

This chain uses TRBV6-1 with TRBJ2-2; tentative D call: TRBD2 (5 bases). The CDR3 totals 12 residues. V was cut by 10 bases and J by 6 bases, with 12 bases left in between. Germline V gives CDR1 MNHNS, CDR2 SASEGT. For the CDR3, the DNA is TGTGCCACCCGAGGAGGCGCCGGGGAGCTGTTTTTT. Its translation is CATRGGAGELFF.

This chain links TRBV11-3 with TRBJ2-5; 7 positions match TRBD2. Trimming removed 7 bases from V and 2 bases from J; junction bases left unmatched: 1. The CDR3 is 12 residues long. Germline CDR1 SGHNT, CDR2 YENEEA. The CDR3 coding sequence is TGTGCCAGCACCGGGAGGCAAGAGACCCAGTACTTC. Translating it yields CASTGRQETQYF.

This clonotype occurred once. The chain has TRBV2 and TRBJ1-1, with 8 nucleotides matching TRBD1. The CDR3 is made up of 13 amino acids. Losses at the gene ends were 6 bases for V and 1 base for J; bases not matched to a gene: 1. Germline V gives CDR1 SNHLY, CDR2 FYNNEI. In DNA, the CDR3 is TGTGCCAGCAGGGGGACAGGGAACACTGAAGCTTTCTTT. Protein product: CASRGTGNTEAFF.

The chain has TRBV5-1 and TRBJ2-5, with 15 bases fitting TRBD2. The CDR3 sequence is 16 residues long. Germline V gene data show CDR1 as SGHRS and CDR2 as YFSETQ. J gave up 3 bases and V 4 bases, and 4 bases lay outside the gene matches. The CDR3 DNA reads TGCGCCAGCAGCCCTAGGACTAGCGGGGGGGAAGAGACCCAGTACTTC. Translated, it gives CASSPRTSGGEETQYF.

The V gene is TRBV6-5, the J gene TRBJ2-5; D may match TRBD1 or TRBD2 (5 bases each). V gave up 4 bases and J gave up 3 bases, with 21 bases separating them. This CDR3 has 17 residues. Germline assignment: CDR1 MNHEY and CDR2 SVGAGI. The CDR3 coding sequence is TGTGCCAGCAGTTCACCTCTCACTAGTAGGGGAAAAGAGACCCAGTACTTC. Protein: CASSSPLTSRGKETQYF.

V is TRBV6-1 and J is TRBJ2-5; D remains unclear. Per the germline V gene, CDR1 is MNHNS and CDR2 is SASEGT. Deletions cut 7 bases from V and 1 base from J, with 13 bases between. The CDR3 is made up of 14 amino acids. The CDR3 loop is CASNQDGVQETQYF. In DNA form, the CDR3 reads TGTGCCAGCAATCAGGACGGAGTCCAAGAGACCCAGTACTTC.